The subject of this entry is one T cell receptor beta chain. Its target is unknown. Profiling relied on immunoSEQ multiplex PCR, and the TCRdb table lists in-frame clones only, not all of them. The profile shows almost 30,000 clones, around 80% of them singletons. CD4+ T cells from unexposed donors were obtained before the COVID-19 pandemic (2011-2018). Isolation of CD4+ T cells took place after roughly nine days in culture. As cell numbers allowed, unexposed-donor CD4+ T cells faced SARS-CoV-2 S/N and four cold-coronavirus spikes. This sample is drawn from a study of CD4 T cells in relation to SARS-CoV-2 and coronaviruses. In the study overall: ViraFEST: approximately nine-day antigen culture of PBMCs, then TCR beta CDR3 sequencing. The negative reference was HIV-1 Nef peptide pool or peptide-free culture. The study's findings and limits: The cross-reactivity analysis covered only spike protein, not other viral proteins.

The specimen sequenced was CD4+ T cells from PBMCs, cultured in vitro. The origin of this receptor is a human donor in good health.

The CDR3 DNA reads TGTGCCAGCAGCTGGGGGACAGGGAACTATGGCTACACCTTC. It translates to CASSWGTGNYGYTF. J is TRBJ1-2 and V is TRBV7-9; 9 bases agree with TRBD1. J gave up 2 bases and V 4 bases, and 2 bases lay outside the gene matches. The CDR3 contains 14 residues. CDR1 is SEHNR, CDR2 FQNEAQ, per germline (reference sequence).